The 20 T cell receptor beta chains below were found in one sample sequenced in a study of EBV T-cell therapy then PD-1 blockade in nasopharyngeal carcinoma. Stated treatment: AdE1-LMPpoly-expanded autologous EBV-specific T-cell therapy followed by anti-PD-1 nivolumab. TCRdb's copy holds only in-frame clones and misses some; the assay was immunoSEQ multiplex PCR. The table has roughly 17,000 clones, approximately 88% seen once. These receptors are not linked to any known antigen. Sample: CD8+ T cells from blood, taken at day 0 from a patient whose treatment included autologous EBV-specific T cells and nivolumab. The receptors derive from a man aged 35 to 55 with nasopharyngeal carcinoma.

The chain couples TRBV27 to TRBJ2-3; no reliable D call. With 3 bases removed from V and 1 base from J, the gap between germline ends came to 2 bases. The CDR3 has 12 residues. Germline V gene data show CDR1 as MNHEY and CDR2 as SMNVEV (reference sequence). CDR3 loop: CASSLGTDTQYF. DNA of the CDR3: TGTGCCAGCAGTTTGGGCACAGATACGCAGTATTTT.

The CDR3 coding sequence is TGTGCCACCAGTGATTTGGGACGGAGCTCCTACAATGAGCAGTTCTTC. The encoded protein is CATSDLGRSSYNEQFF. This chain links TRBV24-1 with TRBJ2-1; no clear D. In germline, CDR1 is KGHDR, CDR2 SFDVKD. The CDR3 consists of 16 residues. Between the trimmed V and J ends, which lost 0 bases and 0 bases, there was a span of 8 bases.

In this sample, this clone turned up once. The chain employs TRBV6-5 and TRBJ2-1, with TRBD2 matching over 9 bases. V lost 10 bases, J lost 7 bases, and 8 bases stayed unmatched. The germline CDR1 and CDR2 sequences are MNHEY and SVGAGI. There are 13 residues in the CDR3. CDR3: CATIAGVGNEQFF. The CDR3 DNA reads TGTGCCACCATAGCGGGAGTGGGGAATGAGCAGTTCTTC.

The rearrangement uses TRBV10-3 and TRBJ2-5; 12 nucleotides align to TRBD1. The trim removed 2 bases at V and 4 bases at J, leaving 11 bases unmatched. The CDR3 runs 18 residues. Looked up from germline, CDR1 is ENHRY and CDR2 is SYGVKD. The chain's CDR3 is CAISEAGQGAILGETQYF. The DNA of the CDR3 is TGTGCCATCAGTGAGGCGGGACAGGGGGCTATTTTGGGAGAGACCCAGTACTTC.

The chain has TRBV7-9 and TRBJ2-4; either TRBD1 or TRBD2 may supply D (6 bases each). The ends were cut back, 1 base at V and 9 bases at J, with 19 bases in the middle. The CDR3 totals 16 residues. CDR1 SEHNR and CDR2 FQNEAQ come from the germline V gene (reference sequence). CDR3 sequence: CASSLDWGAVQSIQYF. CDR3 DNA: TGTGCCAGCAGCTTAGATTGGGGGGCAGTTCAAAGCATTCAGTACTTC.

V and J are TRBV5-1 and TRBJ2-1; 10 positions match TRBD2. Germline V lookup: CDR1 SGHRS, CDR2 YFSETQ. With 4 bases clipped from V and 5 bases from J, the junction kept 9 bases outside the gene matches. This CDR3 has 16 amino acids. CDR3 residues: CASSDRERGGNNEQFF. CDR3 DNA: TGCGCCAGCAGCGACCGCGAGCGGGGGGGGAACAATGAGCAGTTCTTC.

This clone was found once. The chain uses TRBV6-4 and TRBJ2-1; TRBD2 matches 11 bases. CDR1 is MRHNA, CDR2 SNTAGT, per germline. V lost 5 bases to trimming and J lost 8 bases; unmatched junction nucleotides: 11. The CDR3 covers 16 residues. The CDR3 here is CASSLSGGGLVDEQFF. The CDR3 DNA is TGTGCCAGCAGTCTTAGCGGGGGGGGCCTGGTTGATGAGCAGTTCTTC.

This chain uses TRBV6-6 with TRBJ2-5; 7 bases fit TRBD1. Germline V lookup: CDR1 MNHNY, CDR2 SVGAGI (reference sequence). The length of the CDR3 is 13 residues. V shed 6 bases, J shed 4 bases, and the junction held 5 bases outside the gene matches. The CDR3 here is CASSRGGGETQYF. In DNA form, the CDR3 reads TGTGCCAGCAGCCGAGGGGGCGGAGAGACCCAGTACTTC.

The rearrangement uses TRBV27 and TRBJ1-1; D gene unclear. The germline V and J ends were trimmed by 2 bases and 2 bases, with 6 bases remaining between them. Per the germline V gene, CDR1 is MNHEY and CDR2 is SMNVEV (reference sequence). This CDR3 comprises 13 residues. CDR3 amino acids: CASSLADNTEAFF. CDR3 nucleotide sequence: TGTGCCAGCAGTTTAGCAGATAACACTGAAGCTTTCTTT.

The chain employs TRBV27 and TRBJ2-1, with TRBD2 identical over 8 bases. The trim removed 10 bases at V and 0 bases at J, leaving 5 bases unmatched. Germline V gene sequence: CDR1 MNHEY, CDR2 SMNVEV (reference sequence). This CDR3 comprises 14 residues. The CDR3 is CAISRGGSYNEQFF. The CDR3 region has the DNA TGTGCCATCAGCCGGGGGGGCTCCTACAATGAGCAGTTCTTC.

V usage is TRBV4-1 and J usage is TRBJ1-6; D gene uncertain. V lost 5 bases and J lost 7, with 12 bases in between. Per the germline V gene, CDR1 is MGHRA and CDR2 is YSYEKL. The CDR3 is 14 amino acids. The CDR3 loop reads CASSFLSGNSPLHF. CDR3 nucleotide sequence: TGCGCCAGCAGCTTCTTGTCCGGGAATTCACCCCTCCACTTT.

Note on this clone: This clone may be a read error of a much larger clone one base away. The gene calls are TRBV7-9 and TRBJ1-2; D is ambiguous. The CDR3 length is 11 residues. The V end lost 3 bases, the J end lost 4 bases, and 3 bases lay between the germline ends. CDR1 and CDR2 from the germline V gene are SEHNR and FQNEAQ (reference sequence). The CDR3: CASSFGYGYTF. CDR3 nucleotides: TGTGCCAGCAGCTTTGGCTATGGCTACACCTTC. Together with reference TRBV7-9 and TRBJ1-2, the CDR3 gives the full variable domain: DTGVSQNPRHKITKRGQNVTFRCDPISEHNRLYWYRQTLGQGPEFLTYFQNEAQLEKSRLLSDRFSAERPKGSFSTLEIQRTEQGDSAMYLCASSFGYGYTFGSGTRLTVV.

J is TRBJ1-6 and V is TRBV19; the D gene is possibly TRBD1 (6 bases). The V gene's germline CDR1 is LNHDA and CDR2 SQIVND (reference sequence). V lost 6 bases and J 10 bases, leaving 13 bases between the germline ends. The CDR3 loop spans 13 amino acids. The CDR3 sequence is CASSHRVGSPLHF. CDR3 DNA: TGTGCCAGTAGCCACAGGGTAGGGTCACCCCTCCACTTT.

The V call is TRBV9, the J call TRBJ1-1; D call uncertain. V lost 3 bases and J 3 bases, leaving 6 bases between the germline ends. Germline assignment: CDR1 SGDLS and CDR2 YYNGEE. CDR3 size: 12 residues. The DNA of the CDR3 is TGTGCCAGCAGCGATAGGGACACTGAAGCTTTCTTT. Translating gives CASSDRDTEAFF.

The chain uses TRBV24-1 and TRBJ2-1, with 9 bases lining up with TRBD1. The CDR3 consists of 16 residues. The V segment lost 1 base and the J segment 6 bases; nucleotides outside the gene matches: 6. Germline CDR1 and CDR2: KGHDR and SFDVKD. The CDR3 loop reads CATSDFSETGGNEQFF. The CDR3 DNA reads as TGTGCCACCAGTGATTTCAGTGAGACAGGGGGCAATGAGCAGTTCTTC.

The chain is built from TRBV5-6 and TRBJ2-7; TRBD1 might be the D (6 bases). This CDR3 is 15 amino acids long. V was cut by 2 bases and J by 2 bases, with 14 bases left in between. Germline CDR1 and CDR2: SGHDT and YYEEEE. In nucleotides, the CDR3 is TGTGCCAGCAGCTTCGGAGGCAGGGGAGCCTACGAGCAGTACTTC. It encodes CASSFGGRGAYEQYF.

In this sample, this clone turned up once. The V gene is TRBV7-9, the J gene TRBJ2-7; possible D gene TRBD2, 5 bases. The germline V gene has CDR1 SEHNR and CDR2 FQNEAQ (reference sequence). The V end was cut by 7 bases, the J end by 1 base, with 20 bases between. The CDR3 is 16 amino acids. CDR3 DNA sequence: TGTGCCAGCACCACCGGGAACAGCTTAACATCCTACGAGCAGTACTTC. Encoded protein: CASTTGNSLTSYEQYF.

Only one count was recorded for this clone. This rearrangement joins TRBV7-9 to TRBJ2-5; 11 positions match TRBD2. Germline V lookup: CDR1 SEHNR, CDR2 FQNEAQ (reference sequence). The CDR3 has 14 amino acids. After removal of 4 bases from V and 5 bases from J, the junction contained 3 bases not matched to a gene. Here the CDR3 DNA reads TGTGCCAGCAGCTATAGCGGGGGGGCGGAGACCCAGTACTTC. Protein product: CASSYSGGAETQYF.

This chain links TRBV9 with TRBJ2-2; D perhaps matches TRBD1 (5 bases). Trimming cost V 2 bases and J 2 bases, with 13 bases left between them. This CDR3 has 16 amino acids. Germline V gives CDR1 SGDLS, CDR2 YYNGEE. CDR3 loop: CASSVKGLVNTGELFF. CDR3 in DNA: TGTGCCAGCAGCGTTAAGGGGCTAGTTAACACCGGGGAGCTGTTTTTT.

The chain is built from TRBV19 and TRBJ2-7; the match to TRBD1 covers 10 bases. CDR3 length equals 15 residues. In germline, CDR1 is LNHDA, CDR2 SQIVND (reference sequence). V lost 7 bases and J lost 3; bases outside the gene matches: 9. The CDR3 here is CASTARDRGHYEQYF. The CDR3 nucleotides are TGTGCCAGTACCGCCAGGGACAGGGGACACTACGAGCAGTACTTC. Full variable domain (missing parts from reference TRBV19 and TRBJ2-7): DGGITQSPKYLFRKEGQNVTLSCEQNLNHDAMYWYRQDPGQGLRLIYYSQIVNDFQKGDIAEGYSVSREKKESFPLTVTSAQKNPTAFYLCASTARDRGHYEQYFGPGTRLTVT.